This note documents a single T cell receptor (beta chain) sequence. The source of the sample is a study of blood T cell repertoires in COVID-19. As for the study in general: Material from acute and convalescent COVID-19 was sourced from the United States, Italy and Spain. Sources were T cells, B-cell-depleted T cells, or PBMCs; the material itself was cDNA or gDNA.

CDR3 length equals 13 residues. From germline, CDR1 is SGHAT and CDR2 FQDESV (reference sequence). The V end was cut by 0 bases, the J end by 5 bases, with 8 bases between. Source study methods: From reference gene primer amplification, estimates of nucleated cell counts were derived. Assay: immunoSEQ multiplex PCR; the TCRdb copy retains only in-frame clones and omits some. The V and J calls and clone size were taken over from that table, and D and trimming were inferred from the DNA. The sample has tens of thousands of clones, more than 70% seen once. The material sequenced was peripheral blood. The TCR originated in a man older than 75 with acute or convalescent COVID-19. The rearrangement links TRBV11-1 to TRBJ2-7; maybe TRBD1 (5 bases). CDR3 loop: CASSLAQGDEQYF. DNA for the CDR3: TGTGCCAGCAGCTTAGCGCAAGGGGACGAGCAGTACTTC.